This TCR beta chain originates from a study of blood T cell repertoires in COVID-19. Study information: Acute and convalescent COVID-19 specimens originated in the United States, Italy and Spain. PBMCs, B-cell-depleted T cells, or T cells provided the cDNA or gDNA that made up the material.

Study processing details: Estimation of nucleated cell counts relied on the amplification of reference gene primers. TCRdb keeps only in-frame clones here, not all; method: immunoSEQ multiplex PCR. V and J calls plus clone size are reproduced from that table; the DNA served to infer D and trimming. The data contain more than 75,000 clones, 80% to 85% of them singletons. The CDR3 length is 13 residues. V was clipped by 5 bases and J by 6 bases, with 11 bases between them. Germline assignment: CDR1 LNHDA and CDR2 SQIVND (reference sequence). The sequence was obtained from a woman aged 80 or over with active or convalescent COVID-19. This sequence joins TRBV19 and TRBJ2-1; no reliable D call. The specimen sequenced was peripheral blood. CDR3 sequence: CASSFAPGNEQFF. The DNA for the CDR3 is TGTGCCAGTAGTTTCGCCCCCGGCAATGAGCAGTTCTTC.